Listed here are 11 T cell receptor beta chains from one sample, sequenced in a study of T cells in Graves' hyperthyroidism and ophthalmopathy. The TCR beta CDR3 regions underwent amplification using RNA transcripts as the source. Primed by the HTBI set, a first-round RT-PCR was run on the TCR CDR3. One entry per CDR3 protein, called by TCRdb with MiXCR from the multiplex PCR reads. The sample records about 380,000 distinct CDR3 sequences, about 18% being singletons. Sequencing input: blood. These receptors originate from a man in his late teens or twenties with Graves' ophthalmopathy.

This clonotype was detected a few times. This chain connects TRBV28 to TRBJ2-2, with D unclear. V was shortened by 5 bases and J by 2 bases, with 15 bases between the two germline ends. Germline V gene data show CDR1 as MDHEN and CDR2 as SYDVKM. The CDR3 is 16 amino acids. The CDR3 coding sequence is TGTGCCAGCAGTCCTCCCGCCCCCTTTAACACCGGGGAGCTGTTTTTT. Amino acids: CASSPPAPFNTGELFF. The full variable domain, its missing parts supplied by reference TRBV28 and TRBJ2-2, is DVKVTQSSRYLVKRTGEKVFLECVQDMDHENMFWYRQDPGLGLRLIYFSYDVKMKEKGDIPEGYSVSREKKERFSLILESASTNQTSMYLCASSPPAPFNTGELFFGEGSRLTVL.

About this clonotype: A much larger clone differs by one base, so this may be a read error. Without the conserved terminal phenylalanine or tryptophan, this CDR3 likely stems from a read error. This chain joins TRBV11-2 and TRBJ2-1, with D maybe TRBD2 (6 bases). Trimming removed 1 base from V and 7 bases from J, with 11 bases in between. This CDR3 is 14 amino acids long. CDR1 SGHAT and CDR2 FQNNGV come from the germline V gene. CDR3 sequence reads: CASSLGTTWNEQFL. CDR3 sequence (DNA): TGTGCCAGCAGCTTAGGGACTACCTGGAATGAGCAGTTCTTA.

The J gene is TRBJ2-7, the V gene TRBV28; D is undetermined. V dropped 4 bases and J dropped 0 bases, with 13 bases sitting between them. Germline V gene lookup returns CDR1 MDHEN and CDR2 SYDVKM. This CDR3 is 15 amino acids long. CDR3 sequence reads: CASSSPTASSYEQYF. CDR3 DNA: TGTGCCAGCAGTTCCCCGACGGCGAGCTCCTACGAGCAGTACTTC. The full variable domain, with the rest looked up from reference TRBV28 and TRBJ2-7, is DVKVTQSSRYLVKRTGEKVFLECVQDMDHENMFWYRQDPGLGLRLIYFSYDVKMKEKGDIPEGYSVSREKKERFSLILESASTNQTSMYLCASSSPTASSYEQYFGPGTRLTVT.

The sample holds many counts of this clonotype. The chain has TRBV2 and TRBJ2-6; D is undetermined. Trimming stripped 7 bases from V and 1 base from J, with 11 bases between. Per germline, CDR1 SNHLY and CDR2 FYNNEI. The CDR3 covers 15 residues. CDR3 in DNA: TGTGCCAGCAATGCTCTCCGTTCTGGGGCCAACGTCCTGACTTTC. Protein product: CASNALRSGANVLTF.

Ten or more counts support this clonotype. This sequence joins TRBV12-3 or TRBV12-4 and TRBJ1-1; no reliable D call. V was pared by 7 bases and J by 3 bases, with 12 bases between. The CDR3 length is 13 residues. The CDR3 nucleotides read TGTGCCAGCACCCCCCAGGTGGACACTGAAGCTTTCTTT. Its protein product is CASTPQVDTEAFF.

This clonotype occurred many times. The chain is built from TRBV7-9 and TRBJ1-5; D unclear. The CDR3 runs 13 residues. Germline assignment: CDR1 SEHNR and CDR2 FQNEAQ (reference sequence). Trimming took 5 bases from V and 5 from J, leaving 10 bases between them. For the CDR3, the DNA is TGTGCCAGCAGCCAGGACTGGGATCAGCCCCAGCATTTT. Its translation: CASSQDWDQPQHF.

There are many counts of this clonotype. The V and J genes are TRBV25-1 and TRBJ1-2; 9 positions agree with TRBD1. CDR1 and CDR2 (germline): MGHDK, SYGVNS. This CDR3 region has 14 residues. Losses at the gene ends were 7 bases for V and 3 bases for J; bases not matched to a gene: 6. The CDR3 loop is CASTTQGADYGYTF. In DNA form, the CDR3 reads TGTGCCAGCACCACACAGGGGGCGGACTATGGCTACACCTTC.

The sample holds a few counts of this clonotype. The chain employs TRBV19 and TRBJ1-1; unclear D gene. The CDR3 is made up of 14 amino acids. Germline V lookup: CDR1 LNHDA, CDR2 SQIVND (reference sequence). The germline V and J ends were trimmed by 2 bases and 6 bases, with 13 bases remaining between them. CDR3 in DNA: TGTGCCAGTAGTATAAAGGTAGACGGGCCTGAAGCTTTCTTT. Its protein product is CASSIKVDGPEAFF.

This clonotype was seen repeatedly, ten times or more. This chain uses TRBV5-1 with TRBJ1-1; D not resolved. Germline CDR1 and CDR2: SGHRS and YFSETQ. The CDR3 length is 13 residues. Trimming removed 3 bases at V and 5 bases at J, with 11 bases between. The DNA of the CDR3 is TGCGCCAGCAGCTCAACCTCGGGTACTGAAGCTTTCTTT. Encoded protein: CASSSTSGTEAFF.

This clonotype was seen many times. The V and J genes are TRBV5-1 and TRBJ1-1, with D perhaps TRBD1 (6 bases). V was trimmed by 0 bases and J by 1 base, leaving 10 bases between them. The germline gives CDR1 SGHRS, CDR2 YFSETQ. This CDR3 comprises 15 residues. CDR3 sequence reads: CASSLAGQRNTEAFF. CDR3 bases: TGCGCCAGCAGCTTGGCCGGACAGCGGAACACTGAAGCTTTCTTT.

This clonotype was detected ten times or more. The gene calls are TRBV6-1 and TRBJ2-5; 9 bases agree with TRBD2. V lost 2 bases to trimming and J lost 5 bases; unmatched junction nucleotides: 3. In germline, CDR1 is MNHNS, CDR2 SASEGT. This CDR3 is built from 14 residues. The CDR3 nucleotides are TGTGCCAGCAGTGAATTGCGGGGGGGTGAGACCCAGTACTTC. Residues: CASSELRGGETQYF.